The TCR beta chain under discussion was sequenced for a study of shared clonotypes between healthy human individuals. V lost 1 base and J lost 2, with 5 bases in between. The CDR3 loop spans 14 amino acids. The V gene's germline CDR1 is LNHDA and CDR2 SQIVND (reference sequence). Terminally differentiated effector memory CD45RA+ cells were excluded by CCR7 positive selection of CD45RO-negative cells. Note on this clone: The sample carries other DNA sequences with the same CDR3.

Using immunoSEQ multiplex PCR, the repertoire was profiled, and TCRdb retains in-frame clones only, with some absent. The sample has hundreds of thousands of clones; approximately 96% are singletons. This TCR was recovered from a woman aged 25 to 39 in good health. Sequenced: naive CD8+ T cells sorted from blood. The V gene is TRBV19, the J gene TRBJ2-2; D ambiguous. The CDR3 protein is CASSIGQNTGELFF. In nucleotides, the CDR3 is TGTGCCAGTAGTATAGGTCAAAACACCGGGGAGCTGTTTTTT. The full variable domain, its missing parts supplied by reference TRBV19 and TRBJ2-2, is DGGITQSPKYLFRKEGQNVTLSCEQNLNHDAMYWYRQDPGQGLRLIYYSQIVNDFQKGDIAEGYSVSREKKESFPLTVTSAQKNPTAFYLCASSIGQNTGELFFGEGSRLTVL.